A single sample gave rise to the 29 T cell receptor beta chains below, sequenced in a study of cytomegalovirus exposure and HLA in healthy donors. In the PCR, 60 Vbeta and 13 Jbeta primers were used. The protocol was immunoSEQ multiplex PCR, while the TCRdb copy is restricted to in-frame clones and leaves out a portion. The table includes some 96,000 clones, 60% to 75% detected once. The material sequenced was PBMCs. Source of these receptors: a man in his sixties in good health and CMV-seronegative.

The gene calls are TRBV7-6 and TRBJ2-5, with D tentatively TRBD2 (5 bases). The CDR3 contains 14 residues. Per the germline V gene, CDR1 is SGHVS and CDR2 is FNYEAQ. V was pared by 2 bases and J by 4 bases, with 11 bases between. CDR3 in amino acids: CASSLFTAGETQYF. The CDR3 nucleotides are TGTGCCAGCAGCTTATTTACTGCGGGAGAGACCCAGTACTTC. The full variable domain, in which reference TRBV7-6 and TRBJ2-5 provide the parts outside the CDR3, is GAGVSQSPRYKVTKRGQDVALRCDPISGHVSLYWYRQALGQGPEFLTYFNYEAQQDKSGLPNDRFSAERPEGSISTLTIQRTEQRDSAMYRCASSLFTAGETQYFGPGTRLLVL.

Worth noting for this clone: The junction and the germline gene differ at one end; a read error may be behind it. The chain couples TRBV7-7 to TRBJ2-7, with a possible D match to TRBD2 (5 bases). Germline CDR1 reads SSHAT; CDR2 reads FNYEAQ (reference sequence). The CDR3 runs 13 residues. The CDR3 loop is CASSHGRDYEQYF. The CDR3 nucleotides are TGTGCTAGCAGCCACGGACGGGACTACGAGCAGTACTTC.

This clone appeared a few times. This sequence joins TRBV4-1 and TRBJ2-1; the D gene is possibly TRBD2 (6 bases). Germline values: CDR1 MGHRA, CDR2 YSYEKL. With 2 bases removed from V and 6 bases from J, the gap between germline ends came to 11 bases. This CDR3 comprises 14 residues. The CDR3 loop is CASSQQGTLNEQFF. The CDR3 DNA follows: TGCGCCAGCAGCCAACAAGGGACTCTCAATGAGCAGTTCTTC.

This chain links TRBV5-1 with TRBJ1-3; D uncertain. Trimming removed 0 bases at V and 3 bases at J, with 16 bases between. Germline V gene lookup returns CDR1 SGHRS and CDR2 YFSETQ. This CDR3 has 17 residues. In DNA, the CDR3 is TGCGCCAGCAGCTTGGCCCCACGTAAGGAGGGTGGAAACACCATATATTTT. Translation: CASSLAPRKEGGNTIYF.

The CDR3 bases are TGTGCCAGCAGCGCGGATTCGGGGGGGACTAACTATGGCTACACCTTC. This sequence encodes CASSADSGGTNYGYTF. The J gene is TRBJ1-2, the V gene TRBV5-4; D possibly corresponds to TRBD1 (5 bases). Germline lookup yields CDR1 SGHNT and CDR2 YYREEE (reference sequence). The CDR3 is made up of 16 amino acids. Trimming took off 4 bases at V and 0 bases at J, with 16 bases between the two ends.

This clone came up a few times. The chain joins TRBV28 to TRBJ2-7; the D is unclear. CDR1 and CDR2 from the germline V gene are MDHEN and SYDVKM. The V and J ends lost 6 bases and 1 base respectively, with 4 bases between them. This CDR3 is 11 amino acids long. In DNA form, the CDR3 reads TGTGCCAGCAGCCAATCCTACGAGCAGTACTTC. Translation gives CASSQSYEQYF. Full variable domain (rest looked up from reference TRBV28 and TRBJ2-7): DVKVTQSSRYLVKRTGEKVFLECVQDMDHENMFWYRQDPGLGLRLIYFSYDVKMKEKGDIPEGYSVSREKKERFSLILESASTNQTSMYLCASSQSYEQYFGPGTRLTVT.

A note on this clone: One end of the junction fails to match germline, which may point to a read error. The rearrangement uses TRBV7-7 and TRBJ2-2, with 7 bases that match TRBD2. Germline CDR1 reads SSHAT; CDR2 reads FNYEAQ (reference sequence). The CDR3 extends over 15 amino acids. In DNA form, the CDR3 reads TGTGCTAGCAGCTCCGGACTAGAGAACACCGGGGAGCTGTTTTTT. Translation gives CASSSGLENTGELFF.

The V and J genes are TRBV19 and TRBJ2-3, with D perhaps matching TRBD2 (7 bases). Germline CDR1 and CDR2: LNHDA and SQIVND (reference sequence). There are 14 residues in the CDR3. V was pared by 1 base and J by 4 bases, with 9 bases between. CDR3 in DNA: TGTGCCAGTAGTATAGGGGGGGGCGCAGATACGCAGTATTTT. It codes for CASSIGGGADTQYF.

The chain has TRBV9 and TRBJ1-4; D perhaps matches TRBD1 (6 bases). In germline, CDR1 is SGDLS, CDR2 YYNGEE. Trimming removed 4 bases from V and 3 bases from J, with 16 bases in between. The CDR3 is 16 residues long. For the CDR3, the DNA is TGTGCCAGCAGCCCCACCACAGGGCTGGCTAATGAAAAACTGTTTTTT. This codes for CASSPTTGLANEKLFF. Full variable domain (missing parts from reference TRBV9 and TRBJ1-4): DSGVTQTPKHLITATGQRVTLRCSPRSGDLSVYWYQQSLDQGLQFLIQYYNGEERAKGNILERFSAQQFPDLHSELNLSSLELGDSALYFCASSPTTGLANEKLFFGSGTQLSVL.

CDR3 sequence reads: CASTAGKAYEQYF. CDR3 nucleotide sequence: TGTGCCAGCACCGCCGGGAAGGCCTACGAGCAGTACTTC. The rearrangement uses TRBV7-9 and TRBJ2-7, with a weak D call TRBD2 (5 bases). CDR3 length equals 13 residues. Trimming took off 7 bases at V and 2 bases at J, with 12 bases between the two ends. The germline V gene has CDR1 SEHNR and CDR2 FQNEAQ (reference sequence).

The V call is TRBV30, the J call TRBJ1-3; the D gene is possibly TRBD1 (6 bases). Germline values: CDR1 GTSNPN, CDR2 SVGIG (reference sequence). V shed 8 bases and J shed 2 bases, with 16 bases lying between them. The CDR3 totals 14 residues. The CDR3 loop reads CAGLGGIAGNTIYF. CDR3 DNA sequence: TGTGCCGGCCTAGGGGGAATAGCTGGAAACACCATATATTTT.

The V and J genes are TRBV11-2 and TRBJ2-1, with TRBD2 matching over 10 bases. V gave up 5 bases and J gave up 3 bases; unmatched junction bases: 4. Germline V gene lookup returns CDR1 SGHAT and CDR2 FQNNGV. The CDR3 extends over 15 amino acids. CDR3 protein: CASSRSGGDYNEQFF. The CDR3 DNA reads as TGTGCCAGCAGCAGAAGCGGGGGGGACTACAATGAGCAGTTCTTC.

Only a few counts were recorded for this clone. CDR3 nucleotide sequence: TGTGCCAGTAGTGGGGACTCCTCGGGAACCCAGTACTTC. Protein sequence: CASSGDSSGTQYF. The V call is TRBV19, the J call TRBJ2-5, with D tentatively TRBD2 (6 bases). V dropped 5 bases and J dropped 8 bases, with 15 bases sitting between them. This CDR3 is built from 13 residues. The germline V gene encodes CDR1 LNHDA and CDR2 SQIVND (reference sequence).

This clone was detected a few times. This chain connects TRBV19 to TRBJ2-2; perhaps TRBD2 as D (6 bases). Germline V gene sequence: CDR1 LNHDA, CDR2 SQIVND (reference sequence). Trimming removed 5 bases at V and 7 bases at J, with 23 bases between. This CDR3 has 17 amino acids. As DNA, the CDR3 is TGTGCCAGTAGTGCCAATTTCTTGGAGGGCGCGGGCGGGGAGCTGTTTTTT. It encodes CASSANFLEGAGGELFF. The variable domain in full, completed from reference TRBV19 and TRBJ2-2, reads DGGITQSPKYLFRKEGQNVTLSCEQNLNHDAMYWYRQDPGQGLRLIYYSQIVNDFQKGDIAEGYSVSREKKESFPLTVTSAQKNPTAFYLCASSANFLEGAGGELFFGEGSRLTVL.

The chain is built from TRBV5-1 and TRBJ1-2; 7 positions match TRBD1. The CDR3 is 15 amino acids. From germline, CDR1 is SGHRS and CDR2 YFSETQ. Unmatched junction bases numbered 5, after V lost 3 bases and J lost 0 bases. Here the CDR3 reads CASSSGTDSNYGYTF. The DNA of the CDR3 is TGCGCCAGCAGCTCCGGGACAGATTCTAACTATGGCTACACCTTC.

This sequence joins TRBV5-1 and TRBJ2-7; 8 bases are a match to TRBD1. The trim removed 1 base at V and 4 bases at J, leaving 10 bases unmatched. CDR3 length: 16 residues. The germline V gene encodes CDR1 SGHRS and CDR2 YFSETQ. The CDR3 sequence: CASSLSSGGQGYEQYF. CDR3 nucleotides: TGCGCCAGCAGCTTGTCATCTGGAGGACAGGGATACGAGCAGTACTTC.

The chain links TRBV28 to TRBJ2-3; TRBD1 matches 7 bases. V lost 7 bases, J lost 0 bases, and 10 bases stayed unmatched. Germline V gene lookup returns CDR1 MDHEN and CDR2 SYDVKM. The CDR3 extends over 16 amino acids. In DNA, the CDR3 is TGTGCCAGCACCTCAAACCGCAGGGGGAGCACAGATACGCAGTATTTT. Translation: CASTSNRRGSTDTQYF.

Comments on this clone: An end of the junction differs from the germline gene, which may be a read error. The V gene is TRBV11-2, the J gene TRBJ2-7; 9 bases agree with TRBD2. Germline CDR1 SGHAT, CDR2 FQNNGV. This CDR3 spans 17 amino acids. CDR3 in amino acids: CASSPSSGLASSYEQYF. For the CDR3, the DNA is TGTGCCAGCAGCCCCTCCTCCGGACTAGCGTCATCCTATGAGCAGTACTTC. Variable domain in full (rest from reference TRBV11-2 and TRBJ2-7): EAGVAQSPRYKIIEKRQSVAFWCNPISGHATLYWYQQILGQGPKLLIQFQNNGVVDDSQLPKDRFSAERLKGVDSTLKIQPAKLEDSAVYLCASSPSSGLASSYEQYFGPGTRLTVT.

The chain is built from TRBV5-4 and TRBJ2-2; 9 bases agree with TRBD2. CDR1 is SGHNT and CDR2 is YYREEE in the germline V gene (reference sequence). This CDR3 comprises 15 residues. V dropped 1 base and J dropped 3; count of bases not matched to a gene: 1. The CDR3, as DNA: TGTGCCAGCAGCTTGTTAGCGGGGGACACCGGGGAGCTGTTTTTT. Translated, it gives CASSLLAGDTGELFF.

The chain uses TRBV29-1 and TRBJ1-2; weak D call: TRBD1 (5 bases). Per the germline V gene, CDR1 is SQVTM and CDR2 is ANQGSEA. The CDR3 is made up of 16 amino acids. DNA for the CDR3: TGCACCGTCCCGTCGGAGGGGTCCCCCACAATTGGTGGCTACACCTTC. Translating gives CTVPSEGSPTIGGYTF.

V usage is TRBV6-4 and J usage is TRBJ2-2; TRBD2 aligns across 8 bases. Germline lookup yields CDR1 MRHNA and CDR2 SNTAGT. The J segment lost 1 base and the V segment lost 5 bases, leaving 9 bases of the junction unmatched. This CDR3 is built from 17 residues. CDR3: CASSHQAGGGNTGELFF. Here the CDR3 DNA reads TGTGCCAGCAGTCACCAGGCGGGAGGTGGGAACACCGGGGAGCTGTTTTTT.

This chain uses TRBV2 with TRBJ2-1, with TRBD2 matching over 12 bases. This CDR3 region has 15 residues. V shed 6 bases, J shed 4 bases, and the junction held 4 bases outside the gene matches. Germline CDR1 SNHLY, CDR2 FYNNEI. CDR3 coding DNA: TGTGCCAGCAGGAAGACTAGCGGGGGATACAATGAGCAGTTCTTC. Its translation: CASRKTSGGYNEQFF. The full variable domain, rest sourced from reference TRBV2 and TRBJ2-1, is EPEVTQTPSHQVTQMGQEVILRCVPISNHLYFYWYRQILGQKVEFLVSFYNNEISEKSEIFDDQFSVERPDGSNFTLKIRSTKLEDSAMYFCASRKTSGGYNEQFFGPGTRLTVL.

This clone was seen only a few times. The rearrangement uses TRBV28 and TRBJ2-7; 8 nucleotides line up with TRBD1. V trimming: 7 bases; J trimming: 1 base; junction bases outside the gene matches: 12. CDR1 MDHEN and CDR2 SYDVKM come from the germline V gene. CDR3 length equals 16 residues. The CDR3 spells CASTPGTGKGSYEQYF. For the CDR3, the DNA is TGTGCCAGCACCCCCGGGACAGGAAAAGGATCCTACGAGCAGTACTTC. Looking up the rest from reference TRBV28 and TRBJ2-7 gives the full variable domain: DVKVTQSSRYLVKRTGEKVFLECVQDMDHENMFWYRQDPGLGLRLIYFSYDVKMKEKGDIPEGYSVSREKKERFSLILESASTNQTSMYLCASTPGTGKGSYEQYFGPGTRLTVT.

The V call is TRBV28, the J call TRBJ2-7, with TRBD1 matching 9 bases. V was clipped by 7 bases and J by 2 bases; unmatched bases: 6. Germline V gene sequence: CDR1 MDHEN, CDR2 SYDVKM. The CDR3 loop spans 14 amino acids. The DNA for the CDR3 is TGTGCCAGCACCACGGGACAGGGCCCCTACGAGCAGTACTTC. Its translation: CASTTGQGPYEQYF.

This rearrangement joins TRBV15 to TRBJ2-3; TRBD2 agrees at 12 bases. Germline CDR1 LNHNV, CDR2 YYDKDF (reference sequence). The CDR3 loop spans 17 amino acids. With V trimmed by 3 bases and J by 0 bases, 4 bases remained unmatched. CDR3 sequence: CATSRGGTSGSTDTQYF. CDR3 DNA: TGTGCCACCAGCAGGGGGGGGACTAGCGGGAGCACAGATACGCAGTATTTT.

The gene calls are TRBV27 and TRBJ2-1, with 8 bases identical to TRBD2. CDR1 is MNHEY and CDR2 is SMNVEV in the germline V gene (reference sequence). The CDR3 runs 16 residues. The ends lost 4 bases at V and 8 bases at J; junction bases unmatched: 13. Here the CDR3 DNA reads TGTGCCAGCAGTTCCCCTTCTAGCGGGCTGGGGTATGAGCAGTTCTTC. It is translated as CASSSPSSGLGYEQFF.

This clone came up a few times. Here the CDR3 reads CASGLPRGSEAFF. The CDR3 region has the DNA TGTGCTAGTGGTTTGCCTAGGGGATCTGAAGCTTTCTTT. V usage is TRBV12-5 and J usage is TRBJ1-1; D may be TRBD1 (5 bases). The germline V gene encodes CDR1 LGHNT and CDR2 FRNRAP. This CDR3 comprises 13 residues. V lost 2 bases and J 6 bases, leaving 10 bases between the germline ends. Supplemented by reference TRBV12-5 and TRBJ1-1, the full variable domain reads DARVTQTPRHKVTEMGQEVTMRCQPILGHNTVFWYRQTMMQGLELLAYFRNRAPLDDSGMPKDRFSAEMPDATLATLKIQPSEPRDSAVYFCASGLPRGSEAFFGQGTRLTVV.

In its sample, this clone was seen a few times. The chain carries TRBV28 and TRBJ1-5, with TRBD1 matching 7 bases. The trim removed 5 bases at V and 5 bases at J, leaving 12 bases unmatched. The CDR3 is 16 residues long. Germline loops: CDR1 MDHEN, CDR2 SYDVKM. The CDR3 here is CASSSPTGSPYQPQHF. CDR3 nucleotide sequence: TGTGCCAGCAGTAGCCCGACAGGGAGCCCTTATCAGCCCCAGCATTTT.

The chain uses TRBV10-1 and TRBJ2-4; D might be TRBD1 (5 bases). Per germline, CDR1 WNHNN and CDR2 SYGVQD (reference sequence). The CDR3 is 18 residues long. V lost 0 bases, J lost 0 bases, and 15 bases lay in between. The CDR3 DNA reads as TGCGCCAGCAGTGAGTCGAAAACAGGTTACCTAGCCAAAAACATTCAGTACTTC. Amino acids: CASSESKTGYLAKNIQYF.